This is a list of T cell receptor beta chains from one sample in a study of blood T cell repertoires in COVID-19. This table comes from immunoSEQ multiplex PCR, and its TCRdb copy is limited to in-frame clones, with some not included. The repertoire has around 250,000 clones, around 88% of them found once; the top ten carry approximately 5.4%. Sequencing input: peripheral blood. These TCRs come from an older man with acute or convalescent COVID-19. The CDR3 runs from the conserved cysteine through the conserved F or W. D genes are given only for firm matches. Rows give clone size only sometimes, using once, few, many, or a class for an expanded clone.

D: TRBD1; J: TRBJ1-4; V: TRBV6-5; size: once; CDR3: CASRDDRGRYEKLFF; DNA: TGTGCCAGCAGAGACGACAGGGGGCGCTACGAAAAACTGTTTTTT
D: -; J: TRBJ1-4; V: TRBV16; size: -; CDR3: CASSQLRSDEKLFF; DNA: TGTGCCAGCAGCCAATTGCGATCGGATGAAAAACTGTTTTTT
D: TRBD2; J: TRBJ2-1; V: TRBV9; size: -; CDR3: CASSYTSGRAYEQFF; DNA: TGTGCCAGCAGCTACACTAGCGGGAGGGCCTATGAGCAGTTCTTC
D: -; J: TRBJ1-1; V: TRBV4-2; size: -; CDR3: CASSLEGVDTEAFF; DNA: TGTGCCAGCAGCCTGGAGGGTGTAGACACTGAAGCTTTCTTT
D: TRBD1; J: TRBJ2-5; V: TRBV5-1; size: -; CDR3: CASSLGDTGGRETQYF; DNA: TGCGCCAGCAGCTTGGGGGACACAGGGGGCAGGGAGACCCAGTACTTC
D: -; J: TRBJ1-1; V: TRBV18; size: -; CDR3: CASSPLRGGVDTEAFF; DNA: TGTGCCAGCTCACCACTCCGGGGGGGGGTGGACACTGAAGCTTTCTTT
D: -; J: TRBJ2-3; V: TRBV10-3; size: -; CDR3: CAIATRDTDTQYF; DNA: TGTGCCATCGCTACGCGGGACACAGATACGCAGTATTTT
D: -; J: TRBJ2-3; V: TRBV5-1; size: -; CDR3: CASSLAGAPDTQYF; DNA: TGCGCCAGCAGCTTGGCTGGGGCCCCAGATACGCAGTATTTT
D: TRBD1; J: TRBJ1-1; V: TRBV3-1/TRBV3-2; size: -; CDR3: CASSGQGGTEAFF; DNA: TGTGCCAGCAGCGGACAGGGAGGTACTGAAGCTTTCTTT
D: TRBD2; J: TRBJ2-1; V: TRBV28; size: -; CDR3: CASSLGGGGQFF; DNA: TGTGCCAGCAGTTTAGGGGGGGGTGGTCAGTTCTTC
D: -; J: TRBJ1-6; V: TRBV30; size: -; CDR3: CAWSAPIRGVGSPLHF; DNA: TGTGCCTGGAGTGCCCCGATACGGGGGGTTGGATCACCCCTCCACTTT
D: TRBD2; J: TRBJ2-5; V: TRBV10-3; size: -; CDR3: CAISGRGEETQYF; DNA: TGTGCCATCAGCGGTCGGGGGGAGGAGACCCAGTACTTC
D: -; J: TRBJ1-6; V: TRBV4-1; size: -; CDR3: CASSQDWQGSSPLHF; DNA: TGCGCCAGCAGCCAAGATTGGCAGGGCAGTTCACCCCTCCACTTT
D: -; J: TRBJ1-1; V: TRBV3-1/TRBV3-2; size: -; CDR3: CASIGAAEAFF; DNA: TGTGCCAGCATAGGGGCCGCTGAAGCTTTCTTT
D: -; J: TRBJ1-4; V: TRBV18; size: once; CDR3: CATRTARNNEKLFF; DNA: TGTGCCACACGGACAGCGAGAAATAATGAAAAACTGTTTTTT
D: -; J: TRBJ2-2; V: TRBV10-3; size: -; CDR3: CAITVNTGELFF; DNA: TGTGCCATCACGGTGAACACCGGGGAGCTGTTTTTT
D: TRBD1; J: TRBJ1-2; V: TRBV5-1; size: -; CDR3: CASSDRASYTF; DNA: TGCGCCAGCAGCGACAGGGCTAGCTACACCTTC
D: -; J: TRBJ2-7; V: TRBV10-3; size: -; CDR3: CAISEGVTYEQYF; DNA: TGTGCCATCAGTGAAGGAGTGACCTACGAGCAGTACTTC
D: TRBD1; J: TRBJ2-2; V: TRBV27; size: -; CDR3: CASSWTGGSGELFF; DNA: TGTGCCAGCAGTTGGACAGGGGGCTCCGGGGAGCTGTTTTTT
D: TRBD1; J: TRBJ2-7; V: TRBV2; size: once; CDR3: CASRDRDNEQYF; DNA: TGTGCCAGCAGAGACAGGGACAACGAGCAGTACTTC
D: -; J: TRBJ2-7; V: TRBV3-1/TRBV3-2; size: once; CDR3: CASSQGRTMRSSEQYF; DNA: TGTGCCAGCAGCCAAGGTCGTACAATGCGATCTAGTGAGCAGTACTTC
D: -; J: TRBJ2-7; V: TRBV2; size: -; CDR3: CASKFGYEQYF; DNA: TGTGCCAGCAAATTCGGGTACGAGCAGTACTTC
D: -; J: TRBJ2-1; V: TRBV28; size: -; CDR3: CASSSGGGKDEQFF; DNA: TGTGCCAGCAGTTCTGGGGGGGGCAAGGATGAGCAGTTCTTC
D: -; J: TRBJ1-1; V: TRBV29-1; size: few; CDR3: CSAHEDEAFF; DNA: TGCAGCGCCCATGAGGATGAAGCTTTCTTT
D: TRBD2; J: TRBJ2-2; V: TRBV24-1; size: -; CDR3: CATSSHGGGSTGELFF; DNA: TGTGCCACCAGTTCTCATGGGGGGGGATCCACCGGGGAGCTGTTTTTT
D: TRBD2; J: TRBJ2-5; V: TRBV7-3; size: -; CDR3: CASSTKVGGLAAQETQYF; DNA: TGTGCCAGCAGCACCAAGGTAGGGGGACTAGCGGCTCAAGAGACCCAGTACTTC
D: TRBD1; J: TRBJ1-5; V: TRBV5-1; size: -; CDR3: CAGDRENQPQHF; DNA: TGCGCCGGTGACAGGGAAAATCAGCCCCAGCATTTT
D: -; J: TRBJ1-5; V: TRBV19; size: -; CDR3: CASRQALGNQPQHF; DNA: TGTGCCAGTAGACAGGCTTTGGGAAATCAGCCCCAGCATTTT
D: TRBD1; J: TRBJ2-7; V: TRBV19; size: few; CDR3: CASSRAGQGTPTEQYF; DNA: TGTGCCAGTAGTAGGGCGGGACAGGGAACCCCTACCGAGCAGTACTTC
D: TRBD1; J: TRBJ1-1; V: TRBV5-1; size: -; CDR3: CASSLDSGGRNTEAFF; DNA: TGCGCCAGCAGCTTGGATTCAGGGGGCAGGAACACTGAAGCTTTCTTT
D: -; J: TRBJ2-7; V: TRBV5-1; size: -; CDR3: CASSLDRSSSYEQYF; DNA: TGCGCCAGCAGCTTGGACAGGAGCAGCTCCTACGAGCAGTACTTC
D: TRBD1; J: TRBJ2-2; V: TRBV2; size: once; CDR3: CASSPIPGQGNTGELFF; DNA: TGTGCCAGCAGTCCCATTCCCGGACAGGGTAACACCGGGGAGCTGTTTTTT
D: TRBD2; J: TRBJ2-1; V: TRBV5-4; size: few; CDR3: CASSLFGAGELDEQFF; DNA: TGTGCCAGCAGCTTGTTCGGCGCGGGAGAACTCGATGAGCAGTTCTTC
D: TRBD2; J: TRBJ2-7; V: TRBV19; size: -; CDR3: CASSIGGTSGPYEQYF; DNA: TGTGCCAGTAGTATTGGGGGGACTAGCGGACCCTACGAGCAGTACTTC
D: -; J: TRBJ1-3; V: TRBV5-1; size: -; CDR3: CASSLAGDSGNTIYF; DNA: TGCGCCAGCAGCTTGGCCGGGGACTCTGGAAACACCATATATTTT
D: TRBD2; J: TRBJ2-2; V: TRBV9; size: once; CDR3: CASSFGTSGPKTGELFF; DNA: TGTGCCAGCAGCTTTGGGACTAGCGGGCCCAAAACCGGGGAGCTGTTTTTT
D: TRBD2; J: TRBJ2-2; V: TRBV18; size: -; CDR3: CASSPLTSGGPNTGELFF; DNA: TGTGCCAGCTCACCCCTGACTAGCGGAGGACCGAACACCGGGGAGCTGTTTTTT
D: TRBD1; J: TRBJ2-5; V: TRBV5-1; size: -; CDR3: CASSPGQGFETQYF; DNA: TGCGCCAGCAGCCCCGGACAGGGTTTCGAGACCCAGTACTTC
D: -; J: TRBJ2-1; V: TRBV28; size: once; CDR3: CASSFLQYSLNEQFF; DNA: TGTGCCAGCAGTTTCCTCCAGTATTCTCTCAATGAGCAGTTCTTC
D: -; J: TRBJ2-2; V: TRBV5-1; size: -; CDR3: CASSLDPGNTGELFF; DNA: TGCGCCAGCAGCTTGGATCCGGGAAACACCGGGGAGCTGTTTTTT
D: TRBD1; J: TRBJ2-7; V: TRBV10-2; size: -; CDR3: CARQGTAASYEQYF; DNA: TGCGCCAGACAGGGGACGGCTGCCTCCTACGAGCAGTACTTC
D: -; J: TRBJ2-1; V: TRBV9; size: -; CDR3: CASSVAYISDEQFF; DNA: TGTGCCAGCAGCGTAGCCTATATCAGCGATGAGCAGTTCTTC
D: TRBD2; J: TRBJ2-3; V: TRBV9; size: -; CDR3: CASSSQPVLAGVTDTQYF; DNA: TGTGCCAGCAGCTCGCAACCGGTACTAGCGGGAGTCACAGATACGCAGTATTTT
D: -; J: TRBJ2-2; V: TRBV11-3; size: -; CDR3: CASSLSGGQGDTGELFF; DNA: TGTGCCAGCAGCTTAAGCGGGGGACAGGGAGACACCGGGGAGCTGTTTTTT
D: -; J: TRBJ2-1; V: TRBV5-1; size: -; CDR3: CASSRRLGGYNEQFF; DNA: TGCGCCAGCAGCCGGAGACTGGGGGGCTACAATGAGCAGTTCTTC
D: TRBD1; J: TRBJ1-2; V: TRBV29-1; size: once; CDR3: CSPLDRAGYGYTF; DNA: TGCAGCCCTCTCGACAGGGCTGGGTATGGCTACACCTTC
D: TRBD2; J: TRBJ2-3; V: TRBV4-2; size: once; CDR3: CASSQATSGRALDTQYF; DNA: TGTGCCAGCAGCCAAGCGACTAGCGGGAGGGCCTTAGATACGCAGTATTTT
D: TRBD2; J: TRBJ2-3; V: TRBV29-1; size: -; CDR3: CSVAGGLDTDTQYF; DNA: TGCAGCGTTGCCGGAGGACTAGACACAGATACGCAGTATTTT
D: TRBD2; J: TRBJ2-5; V: TRBV7-2; size: -; CDR3: CASSLRLASQETQYF; DNA: TGTGCCAGCAGCCTAAGACTAGCGTCCCAAGAGACCCAGTACTTC
D: -; J: TRBJ1-2; V: TRBV3-1/TRBV3-2; size: -; CDR3: CASSQDVNYGYTF; DNA: TGTGCCAGCAGCCAAGATGTAAACTATGGCTACACCTTC
D: -; J: TRBJ2-3; V: TRBV5-1; size: -; CDR3: CASSPPSATDTQYF; DNA: TGCGCCAGCAGCCCCCCCAGTGCCACAGATACGCAGTATTTT
D: -; J: TRBJ1-2; V: TRBV28; size: -; CDR3: CASSLTGYGYTF; DNA: TGTGCCAGCAGTTTAACAGGCTATGGCTACACCTTC